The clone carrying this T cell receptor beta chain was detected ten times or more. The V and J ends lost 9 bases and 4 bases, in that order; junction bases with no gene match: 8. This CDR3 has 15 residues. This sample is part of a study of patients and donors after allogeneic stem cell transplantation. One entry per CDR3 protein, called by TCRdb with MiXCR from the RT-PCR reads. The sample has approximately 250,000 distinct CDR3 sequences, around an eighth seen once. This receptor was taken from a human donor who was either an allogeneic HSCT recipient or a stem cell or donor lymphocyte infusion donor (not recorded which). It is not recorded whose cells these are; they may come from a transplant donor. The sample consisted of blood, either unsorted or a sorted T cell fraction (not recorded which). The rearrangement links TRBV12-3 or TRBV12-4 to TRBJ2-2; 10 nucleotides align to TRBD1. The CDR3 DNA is TGTGCCAGTGATCCGGGACAGGGGATCACCGGGGAGCTGTTTTTT. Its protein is CASDPGQGITGELFF.